This T cell receptor beta chain came from a study of T cell responses to AZD1222 COVID-19 vaccine. Note on this clone: Its antigen is as yet unknown.

Method: immunoSEQ multiplex PCR; TCRdb's copy keeps in-frame clones and lacks some. The table lists about 130,000 clones, around 94% of them singletons. The CDR3 contains 13 residues. V was trimmed by 5 bases and J by 7 bases, leaving 12 bases between them. Germline CDR1 reads LNHDA; CDR2 reads SQIVND (reference sequence). Study results and limitations: Just a handful of AZD1222 recipients were seropositive at baseline. A reported finding is that nearly half of spike-specific TCRs target unmutated variant regions. Every sample of the repertoires postdated the peak T cell response. Researchers report vaccine-associated CD4 TCRs spanning spike, with dominance at 160-218 and 743-854.

This chain links TRBV19 with TRBJ2-1; tentatively, D is TRBD2 (5 bases). This TCR came from an adult in good health. The input for sequencing was peripheral blood, taken on day 0 of AZD1222 vaccination. The chain's CDR3 is CASSSPTGNEQFF. CDR3 bases: TGTGCCAGTAGTTCCCCGACGGGGAATGAGCAGTTCTTC.